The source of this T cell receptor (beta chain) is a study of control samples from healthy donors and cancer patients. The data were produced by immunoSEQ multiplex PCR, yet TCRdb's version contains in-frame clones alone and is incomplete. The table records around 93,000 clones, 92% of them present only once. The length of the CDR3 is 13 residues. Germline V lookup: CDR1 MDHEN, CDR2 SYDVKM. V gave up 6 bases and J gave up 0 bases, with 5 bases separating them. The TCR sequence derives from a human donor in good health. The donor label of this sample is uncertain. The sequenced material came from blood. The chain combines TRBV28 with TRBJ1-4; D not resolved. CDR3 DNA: TGTGCCAGCAGGGGTGCAACTAATGAAAAACTGTTTTTT. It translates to CASRGATNEKLFF.